The 24 T cell receptor beta chains listed next were all sequenced from one sample in a study of neurological immune-mediated disorders. TCRdb re-derived calls from the 5' RACE reads in MiXCR, one entry per CDR3 protein. Among more than 60,000 distinct CDR3 sequences, about 4% were seen once, and the ten largest hold roughly 2%. Sequencing input: PBMCs. These receptors were taken from a woman aged 50 to 60 with multiple sclerosis.

In this sample, this clonotype turned up many times. The chain is built from TRBV11-1 and TRBJ2-7; D unresolved. CDR3 size: 13 residues. The V end lost 1 base, the J end lost 3 bases, and 7 bases lay between the germline ends. The germline V gene has CDR1 SGHAT and CDR2 FQDESV (reference sequence). In DNA, the CDR3 is TGTGCCAGCAGCTTAGGCCTCAACTACGAGCAGTACTTC. Translated, it gives CASSLGLNYEQYF. The complete variable domain, with remaining parts taken from reference TRBV11-1 and TRBJ2-7, reads EAEVAQSPRYKITEKSQAVAFWCDPISGHATLYWYRQILGQGPELLVQFQDESVVDDSQLPKDRFSAERLKGVDSTLKIQPAELGDSAMYLCASSLGLNYEQYFGPGTRLTVT.

The CDR3 sequence: CASSPERGLEQYF. The CDR3 DNA reads TGTGCCAGCTCACCGGAAAGGGGGCTCGAGCAGTACTTC. The chain uses TRBV18 and TRBJ2-7; 7 bases line up with TRBD1. The J segment lost 6 bases and the V segment lost 3 bases, leaving 5 bases of the junction unmatched. Germline V gene sequence: CDR1 KGHSH, CDR2 LQKENI. This CDR3 is built from 13 residues. The full variable domain, completed using reference TRBV18 and TRBJ2-7, is NAGVMQNPRHLVRRRGQEARLRCSPMKGHSHVYWYRQLPEEGLKFMVYLQKENIIDESGMPKERFSAEFPKEGPSILRIQQVVRGDSAAYFCASSPERGLEQYFGPGTRLTVT.

This clonotype came up many times. The chain links TRBV7-6 to TRBJ1-6; the D gene is possibly TRBD1 (5 bases). The CDR3 spans 15 residues. Germline CDR1 reads SGHVS; CDR2 reads FNYEAQ. The ends were cut back, 5 bases at V and 0 bases at J, with 8 bases in the middle. CDR3 coding DNA: TGTGCCAGCAGCATTGACAGCTCCTATAATTCACCCCTCCACTTT. Encoded protein: CASSIDSSYNSPLHF. The whole variable domain, filled in from reference TRBV7-6 and TRBJ1-6, reads GAGVSQSPRYKVTKRGQDVALRCDPISGHVSLYWYRQALGQGPEFLTYFNYEAQQDKSGLPNDRFSAERPEGSISTLTIQRTEQRDSAMYRCASSIDSSYNSPLHFGNGTRLTVT.

This clonotype was picked up many times. CDR3: CASSSASATYEQYF. The CDR3 nucleotides are TGCGCCAGCAGCTCCGCGAGCGCGACCTACGAGCAGTACTTC. V gene TRBV5-1 combines with J gene TRBJ2-7; D remains ambiguous. The ends were cut back, 3 bases at V and 2 bases at J, with 12 bases in the middle. The CDR3 is 14 residues long. Per germline, CDR1 SGHRS and CDR2 YFSETQ.

The CDR3: CASSPSPSEAKNIQYF. CDR3 sequence (DNA): TGTGCCAGCAGCCCTAGCCCAAGCGAAGCCAAAAACATTCAGTACTTC. This rearrangement joins TRBV21-1 to TRBJ2-4; the table's D call TRBD2 went unverified against the DNA. TRBV21-1 is a pseudogene locus. The CDR3 totals 16 residues.

This clonotype was detected many times. The CDR3 protein is CASSLETSGYYEQYF. The CDR3 region has the DNA TGCGCCAGCAGCTTGGAGACTAGCGGATACTACGAGCAGTACTTC. The chain combines TRBV5-1 with TRBJ2-7; 9 bases are shared with TRBD2. Germline V gives CDR1 SGHRS, CDR2 YFSETQ. The CDR3 contains 15 residues. Trimming cost V 0 bases and J 3 bases; bases outside gene matches: 4.

This clonotype was found a few times. The chain has TRBV25-1 and TRBJ1-2, with unresolved D. V was trimmed by 3 bases and J by 9 bases, leaving 11 bases between them. The CDR3 runs to 12 residues. CDR1 and CDR2 from the germline V gene are MGHDK and SYGVNS. CDR3 sequence: CASSDVTPRYTF. The CDR3 coding sequence is TGTGCCAGCAGTGATGTAACCCCCCGCTACACCTTC.

The chain links TRBV20-1 to TRBJ2-1, with 7 bases identical to TRBD1. Per the germline V gene, CDR1 is DFQATT and CDR2 is SNEGSKA (reference sequence). The CDR3 loop spans 13 amino acids. V dropped 0 bases and J dropped 15; count of bases not matched to a gene: 11. CDR3 DNA: TGCAGTGCTAGAGATCTCAGGGGGATTTTGCGGTTCTTC. Translation: CSARDLRGILRFF.

The chain recombines TRBV20-1 with TRBJ2-1; 7 nucleotides match TRBD2. Germline V gene data show CDR1 as DFQATT and CDR2 as SNEGSKA (reference sequence). V lost 5 bases and J lost 0; bases outside the gene matches: 4. The CDR3 has 14 amino acids. The CDR3 loop is CSAPWGGSYNEQFF. In DNA, the CDR3 is TGCAGTGCTCCCTGGGGGGGCTCCTACAATGAGCAGTTCTTC.

This clonotype was recorded many times. The chain recombines TRBV6-2 or TRBV6-3 with TRBJ1-5; D gene uncertain. Germline values: CDR1 MNHEY, CDR2 SVGEGT. The CDR3 has 12 amino acids. V lost 5 bases, J lost 7 bases, and 9 bases lay in between. The CDR3, as DNA: TGTGCCAGCAGTGCCCAGCGGCAGCCCCAGCATTTT. It translates to CASSAQRQPQHF.

This clonotype was recorded many times. The V and J genes are TRBV7-9 and TRBJ2-5; 11 bases match TRBD2. Germline V gene lookup returns CDR1 SEHNR and CDR2 FQNEAQ (reference sequence). The CDR3 loop spans 14 amino acids. V shed 5 bases and J 3 bases; nucleotides not matched to a gene: 2. For the CDR3, the DNA is TGTGCCAGCAGCCTGACTAGCGGGAAAGAGACCCAGTACTTC. It codes for CASSLTSGKETQYF.

At least ten counts were recorded for this clonotype. For the CDR3, the DNA is TGTGCCAGCAGCGTAGTCCCAGGAGCGTCCAATGAGCAGTTCTTC. It encodes CASSVVPGASNEQFF. The rearrangement uses TRBV9 and TRBJ2-1; D gene unclear. Germline-derived CDR1 and CDR2 are SGDLS and YYNGEE. This CDR3 has 15 amino acids. V dropped 0 bases and J dropped 6 bases, with 13 bases sitting between them.

This clonotype was found many times. CDR3 coding DNA: TGTGCCAGCAGCTTAGGTGGGCTGAACCAAGAGACCCAGTACTTC. It yields the protein CASSLGGLNQETQYF. The V call is TRBV7-9, the J call TRBJ2-5, with D unresolved. The germline V gene encodes CDR1 SEHNR and CDR2 FQNEAQ (reference sequence). The ends were cut back, 1 base at V and 0 bases at J, with 9 bases in the middle. CDR3 length: 15 amino acids. Based on the CDR3 plus reference TRBV7-9 and TRBJ2-5, the full variable domain is DTGVSQNPRHKITKRGQNVTFRCDPISEHNRLYWYRQTLGQGPEFLTYFQNEAQLEKSRLLSDRFSAERPKGSFSTLEIQRTEQGDSAMYLCASSLGGLNQETQYFGPGTRLLVL.

This clonotype occurred many times. The chain carries TRBV7-9 and TRBJ2-1; 8 bases are shared with TRBD2. The CDR3 covers 13 residues. Germline-derived CDR1 and CDR2 are SEHNR and FQNEAQ (reference sequence). With V trimmed by 5 bases and J by 7 bases, 4 bases remained unmatched. This CDR3 reads CASSVSSGNEQFF. As DNA, the CDR3 is TGTGCCAGCAGCGTCTCTAGCGGGAATGAGCAGTTCTTC.

This clonotype has just a few counts. The V call is TRBV10-3, the J call TRBJ2-1; TRBD2 aligns across 11 bases. The germline V gene encodes CDR1 ENHRY and CDR2 SYGVKD. J was trimmed by 9 bases and V by 7 bases; bases with no gene match: 8. The CDR3 spans 14 residues. The CDR3 loop is CAIKELAGVGEQFF. Here the CDR3 DNA reads TGTGCCATCAAGGAACTAGCGGGAGTCGGTGAGCAGTTCTTC.

This clonotype showed up just a few times. This chain connects TRBV6-2 or TRBV6-3 to TRBJ2-7; possibly TRBD1 or TRBD2 for D (6 bases each). V lost 6 bases and J lost 5, with 23 bases in between. Germline V CDR1 and CDR2: MNHEY, SVGEGT. The CDR3 contains 16 residues. DNA of the CDR3: TGTGCCAGCAGCTCCTTTAAGGCATGGGGGGCACACGAGCAGTACTTC. It specifies CASSSFKAWGAHEQYF.

This clonotype has at least ten counts. V usage is TRBV5-1 and J usage is TRBJ2-1, with TRBD1 matching 7 bases. The junction had 5 bases not matched to a gene; V was cut back by 0 bases and J by 5 bases. This CDR3 comprises 15 residues. Germline V CDR1 and CDR2: SGHRS, YFSETQ. CDR3: CASSLGGQPNNEQFF. DNA for the CDR3: TGCGCCAGCAGCTTGGGGGGACAGCCCAACAATGAGCAGTTCTTC.

This clonotype was recorded at least ten times. DNA for the CDR3: TGCAGCGTTGAAGTAGTACAGGGGGACCTCCAGCATTTT. Amino acids: CSVEVVQGDLQHF. This chain connects TRBV29-1 to TRBJ1-5, with 8 positions matching TRBD1. The CDR3 sequence is 13 residues long. Germline-derived CDR1 and CDR2 are SQVTM and ANQGSEA. V was clipped by 1 base and J by 12 bases; unmatched bases: 8.

This clonotype was seen ten or more times. The chain recombines TRBV20-1 with TRBJ1-1; D is ambiguous. Germline loops: CDR1 DFQATT, CDR2 SNEGSKA (reference sequence). Trimming left V 1 base short and J 0 bases short, with 9 bases between. This CDR3 is 14 amino acids long. The chain's CDR3 is CSARGQLMNTEAFF. The CDR3 DNA sequence: TGCAGTGCTAGAGGCCAGCTCATGAACACTGAAGCTTTCTTT.

The rearrangement links TRBV7-2 to TRBJ2-7; D gene uncertain. This CDR3 is 15 amino acids long. Germline loops: CDR1 SGHTA, CDR2 FQGNSA. V lost 2 bases, J lost 2 bases, and 13 bases lay in between. The CDR3 DNA is TGTGCCAGCAGCTTAACGGGTGTCGGCGCCTACGAGCAGTACTTC. This sequence encodes CASSLTGVGAYEQYF.

This clonotype was counted many times. V and J are TRBV20-1 and TRBJ2-1; TRBD2 agrees at 9 bases. This CDR3 contains 16 residues. Germline values: CDR1 DFQATT, CDR2 SNEGSKA (reference sequence). Germline trimming cut 0 bases from V and 8 bases from J; bases unmatched to any gene: 11. DNA of the CDR3: TGCAGTGCTAGAGATTGGGCTAGCGGGAAGAGGGATGAGCAGTTCTTC. Translated, it gives CSARDWASGKRDEQFF.

This clonotype was seen repeatedly, ten times or more. V is TRBV7-9 and J is TRBJ2-1; possible D gene TRBD2, 6 bases. The CDR3 sequence is 15 residues long. Germline lookup yields CDR1 SEHNR and CDR2 FQNEAQ (reference sequence). The ends were cut back, 1 base at V and 4 bases at J, with 11 bases in the middle. As DNA, the CDR3 is TGTGCCAGCAGCTTAGGCCTAGCGTCTTACAATGAGCAGTTCTTC. Protein: CASSLGLASYNEQFF.

This clonotype was detected ten times or more. The rearrangement joins TRBV5-1 to TRBJ2-3, with D unclear. CDR3 length: 16 amino acids. V was trimmed by 3 bases and J by 4 bases, leaving 18 bases between them. Germline V CDR1 and CDR2: SGHRS, YFSETQ. CDR3 in DNA: TGCGCCAGCAGCTCCGGACCCGAAATGGGGTCAGATACGCAGTATTTT. Its protein product is CASSSGPEMGSDTQYF.

This clonotype was recorded many times. The chain combines TRBV29-1 with TRBJ2-7, with 7 bases aligning to TRBD2. The CDR3 consists of 15 residues. In germline, CDR1 is SQVTM, CDR2 ANQGSEA. With 0 bases clipped from V and 7 bases from J, the junction kept 12 bases outside the gene matches. The CDR3 coding sequence is TGCAGCGTTGAAGATTTCGACGGCGGGGGAGCGGAGCAGTACTTC. Its translation: CSVEDFDGGGAEQYF.